This T cell receptor beta chain was identified during a study of blood T cell repertoires in COVID-19. The CDR3 runs to 17 residues. Germline V CDR1 and CDR2: SGHTA, FQGNSA. Unmatched junction bases numbered 7, after V lost 1 base and J lost 3 bases. How the authors handled the data: Estimates of nucleated cell counts were drawn from the amplification of reference gene primers. The method was immunoSEQ multiplex PCR; TCRdb's version includes in-frame clones alone and lacks a portion of them. That table gives V, J and clone size, and the DNA gave D and trimming. The profile shows 200,000 to 250,000 clones, around nine tenths of them singletons.

The chain uses TRBV7-2 and TRBJ2-2, with TRBD1 identical over 8 bases. The TCR was taken from an elderly man with acute or convalescent COVID-19. The specimen sequenced was peripheral blood. CDR3 nucleotides: TGTGCCAGCAGCTTAGACGCGACAGGGGTGGACACCGGGGAGCTGTTTTTT. It yields the protein CASSLDATGVDTGELFF.